The entry that follows covers one T cell receptor beta chain sequence. The CDR3 spans 17 residues. V trimming: 5 bases; J trimming: 1 base; junction bases outside the gene matches: 13. In germline, CDR1 is SEHNR, CDR2 FQNEAQ (reference sequence). Original handling: Nucleated cell counts were estimated from reference gene primer amplification. Here immunoSEQ multiplex PCR was the method, and the copy in TCRdb shows in-frame clones only, minus some. From that table come the V and J calls and clone size; the DNA was used to work out D and trimming. The data show a few hundred thousand clones, about 88% seen once. This sample is part of a study of blood T cell repertoires in COVID-19. Study summary: COVID-19 samples, acute and convalescent, were from the United States, Italy and Spain. PBMCs, B-cell-depleted T cells, or T cells provided the cDNA or gDNA that made up the material.

The specimen was peripheral blood. The chain is built from TRBV7-9 and TRBJ1-2, with 7 bases identical to TRBD1. The source of this sequence is a woman aged 55-70 years with acute or convalescent COVID-19. CDR3 in amino acids: CASSRRDSYTLNYGYTF. CDR3 nucleotides: TGTGCCAGCAGCCGCCGGGACAGCTATACCCTTAACTATGGCTACACCTTC.